This TCR beta chain originates from a study of blood T cell repertoires in COVID-19. Study-level background: Some COVID-19 samples were acute and others convalescent; all came from the United States, Italy and Spain. Sample material is recorded as cDNA or gDNA derived from T cells, B-cell-depleted T cells, or PBMCs.

In the source study's methods: Reference gene primer amplification gave nucleated cell count estimates. Method: immunoSEQ multiplex PCR; TCRdb's copy keeps in-frame clones and lacks some. D and trimming come from the DNA, and the V and J calls and clone size come from that table. The sample holds about 100,000 clones, around four fifths seen once. Trimming removed 2 bases from V and 1 base from J, with 14 bases in between. Germline CDR1 reads ENHRY; CDR2 reads SYGVKD. There are 16 residues in the CDR3. The chain uses TRBV10-3 and TRBJ1-1, with D uncertain. This clonotype was sampled from a man aged 70-80 years with active or convalescent COVID-19. Sequencing was done on a sample of peripheral blood. The CDR3 region has the DNA TGTGCCATCAGTGAGGATCGATGGGCCGAGAACACTGAAGCTTTCTTT. The encoded protein is CAISEDRWAENTEAFF.